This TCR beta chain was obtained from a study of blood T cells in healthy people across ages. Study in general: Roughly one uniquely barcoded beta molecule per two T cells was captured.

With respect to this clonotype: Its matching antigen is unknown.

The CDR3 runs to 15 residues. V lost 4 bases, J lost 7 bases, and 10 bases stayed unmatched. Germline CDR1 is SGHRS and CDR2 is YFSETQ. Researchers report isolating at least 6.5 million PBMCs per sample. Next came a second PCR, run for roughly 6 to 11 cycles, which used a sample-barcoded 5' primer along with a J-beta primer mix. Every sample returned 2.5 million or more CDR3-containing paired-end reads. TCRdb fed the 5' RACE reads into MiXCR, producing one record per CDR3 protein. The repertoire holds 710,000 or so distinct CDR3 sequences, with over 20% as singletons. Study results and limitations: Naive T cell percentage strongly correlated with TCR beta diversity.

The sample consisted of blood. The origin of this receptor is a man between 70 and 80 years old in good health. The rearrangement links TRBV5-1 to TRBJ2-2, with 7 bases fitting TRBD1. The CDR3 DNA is TGCGCCAGCAGCACAGGGACAGCTGTTCTCGGGGAGCTGTTTTTT. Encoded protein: CASSTGTAVLGELFF.